What follows are 8 T cell receptor beta chains derived from one specimen sequenced in a study of T cells after yellow fever vaccination. From the 5' RACE reads, TCRdb called clonotypes with MiXCR, one entry per CDR3 protein. The sample has 120,000 to 150,000 distinct CDR3 sequences, 7.7% seen once; the top ten hold roughly 0.73%. Sequencing was performed on CD4+ T cells sorted from PBMCs, taken 5 days after the yellow fever booster vaccination. These receptors came from a man aged 25-40 years who received the YFV17D yellow fever vaccine.

Concerning this clonotype itself: Since a much larger clone is just one base distant, this may be a read error. CDR3: CTSKRQAGGEQFF. The CDR3 DNA sequence: TGTACCAGCAAGAGACAGGCAGGAGGCGAGCAGTTCTTC. The chain joins TRBV2 to TRBJ2-1, with D maybe TRBD1 (6 bases). In germline, CDR1 is SNHLY, CDR2 FYNNEI. The CDR3 contains 13 residues. Full variable domain (missing parts from reference TRBV2 and TRBJ2-1): EPEVTQTPSHQVTQMGQEVILRCVPISNHLYFYWYRQILGQKVEFLVSFYNNEISEKSEIFDDQFSVERPDGSNFTLKIRSTKLEDSAMYFCTSKRQAGGEQFFGPGTRLTVL.

This clonotype was seen ten or more times. The chain couples TRBV20-1 to TRBJ1-1, with a possible D match to TRBD1 (5 bases). In germline, CDR1 is DFQATT, CDR2 SNEGSKA (reference sequence). V lost 3 bases and J lost 7, with 12 bases in between. This CDR3 has 12 residues. The CDR3 spells CSARVGTDEAFF. The CDR3 DNA reads as TGCAGTGCTAGGGTAGGGACGGATGAAGCTTTCTTT.

The J gene is TRBJ1-1, the V gene TRBV7-3; D possibly corresponds to TRBD1 (5 bases). V was pared by 4 bases and J by 4 bases, with 13 bases between. Germline lookup yields CDR1 SGHTA and CDR2 FQGTGA. The CDR3 has 14 residues. The CDR3 region is CASSSSSGSTEAFF. Here the CDR3 DNA reads TGTGCCAGCAGCTCCAGTTCAGGGTCCACTGAAGCTTTCTTT.

In this sample, this clonotype turned up a few times. The chain employs TRBV30 and TRBJ2-2; 12 bases are shared with TRBD2. CDR3 length: 15 residues. The trim removed 3 bases at V and 5 bases at J, leaving 4 bases unmatched. The germline gives CDR1 GTSNPN, CDR2 SVGIG (reference sequence). As DNA, the CDR3 is TGTGCCTGGAGCAGACTAGCGGGAGTGACCGGGGAGCTGTTTTTT. As protein: CAWSRLAGVTGELFF. The full variable domain, completed using reference TRBV30 and TRBJ2-2, is SQTIHQWPATLVQPVGSPLSLECTVEGTSNPNLYWYRQAAGRGLQLLFYSVGIGQISSEVPQNLSASRPQDRQFILSSKKLLLSDSGFYLCAWSRLAGVTGELFFGEGSRLTVL.

This clonotype was recorded at least ten times. The genes are TRBV7-6 and TRBJ2-3, with 8 bases fitting TRBD2. Germline V gene sequence: CDR1 SGHVS, CDR2 FNYEAQ. CDR3 length: 14 amino acids. V trimming: 5 bases; J trimming: 2 bases; junction bases outside the gene matches: 3. The chain's CDR3 is CASSLSGVTDTQYF. DNA for the CDR3: TGTGCCAGCAGCCTTAGCGGGGTCACAGATACGCAGTATTTT.

The chain carries TRBV19 and TRBJ2-5, with 8 positions matching TRBD2. Germline loops: CDR1 LNHDA, CDR2 SQIVND (reference sequence). Trimming at V came to 3 bases and at J to 5 bases, leaving 14 bases not matched to a gene. The CDR3 contains 17 residues. The CDR3: CASSMTGRVGRWETQYF. DNA of the CDR3: TGTGCCAGTAGTATGACCGGGAGGGTTGGAAGGTGGGAGACCCAGTACTTC.

This clonotype was counted ten times or more. The chain couples TRBV28 to TRBJ2-1; TRBD1 matches at 7 bases. This CDR3 has 14 residues. In germline, CDR1 is MDHEN, CDR2 SYDVKM. V was clipped by 5 bases and J by 3 bases; unmatched bases: 4. The CDR3 bases are TGTGCCAGCAGTCCCCGACAGGGCTACAATGAGCAGTTCTTC. This gives the protein CASSPRQGYNEQFF.

This clonotype was counted a few times. The rearrangement joins TRBV6-1 to TRBJ2-2; TRBD2 matches at 11 bases. The V segment lost 10 bases and the J segment 3 bases; nucleotides outside the gene matches: 7. CDR3 size: 15 residues. CDR1 and CDR2 from the germline V gene are MNHNS and SASEGT. The chain's CDR3 is CATRLGLADTGELFF. DNA for the CDR3: TGTGCCACCCGCCTGGGACTAGCGGACACCGGGGAGCTGTTTTTT.